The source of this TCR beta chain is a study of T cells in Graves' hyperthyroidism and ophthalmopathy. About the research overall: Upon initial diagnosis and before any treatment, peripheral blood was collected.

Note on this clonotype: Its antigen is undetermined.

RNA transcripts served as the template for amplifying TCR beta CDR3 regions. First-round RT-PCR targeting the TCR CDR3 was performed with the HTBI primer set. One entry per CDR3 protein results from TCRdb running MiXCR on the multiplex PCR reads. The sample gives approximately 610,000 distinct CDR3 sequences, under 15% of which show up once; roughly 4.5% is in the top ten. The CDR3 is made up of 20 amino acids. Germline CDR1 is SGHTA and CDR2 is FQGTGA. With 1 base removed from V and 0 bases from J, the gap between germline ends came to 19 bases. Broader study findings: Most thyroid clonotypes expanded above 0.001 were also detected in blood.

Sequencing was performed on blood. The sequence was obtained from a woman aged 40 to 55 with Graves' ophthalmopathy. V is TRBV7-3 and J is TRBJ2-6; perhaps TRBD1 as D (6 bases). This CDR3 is CASSLIYAPGHYSGANVLTF. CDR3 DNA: TGTGCCAGCAGCTTAATATATGCTCCGGGACACTACTCTGGGGCCAACGTCCTGACTTTC.